This entry features one TCR beta chain sequence. The sorted Tregs were CD4+CD25+CD127-/low cells. This CDR3 has 13 amino acids. Germline V CDR1 and CDR2: SGHTA, FQGNSA. Trimming took 5 bases from V and 7 from J, leaving 12 bases between them. Semi-nested PCR with Nested Universal Primer A followed constant-region reverse priming of full-length variable regions. Using its own MiXCR run on the 5' RACE reads, TCRdb lists one record per CDR3 protein. The table has 50,000 to 60,000 distinct CDR3 sequences, under 25% seen once. This chain joins TRBV7-2 and TRBJ1-5; the D gene is possibly TRBD1 (6 bases). The sample taken for sequencing was tumor-infiltrating Tregs sorted from the breast tumor. The sequence derives from a female donor with breast cancer. CDR3 nucleotide sequence: TGTGCCAGCAGCCCGGGCAGGGGACAGCCCCAGCATTTT. Protein: CASSPGRGQPQHF.